The 6 T cell receptor beta chains presented below share a single source sample, sequenced in a study of shared clonotypes between healthy human individuals. Profiling relied on immunoSEQ multiplex PCR, and the TCRdb table lists in-frame clones only, not all of them. The repertoire holds 2.3 million or so clones, with more than 85% as singletons. Sample: naive CD4+ T cells from PBMCs. As to subset: CD45RA+ positively selected. The receptors stem from a man younger than 30 in good health. Some clones in this sample may be carry-over from other donors' samples.

The chain's CDR3 is CASSFTSGTGELFF. The CDR3 DNA follows: TGCGCCAGCAGCTTTACTAGCGGCACCGGGGAGCTGTTTTTT. This chain joins TRBV5-1 and TRBJ2-2; 8 nucleotides match TRBD2. The V segment lost 2 bases and the J segment 4 bases; nucleotides outside the gene matches: 1. CDR1 and CDR2 from the germline V gene are SGHRS and YFSETQ. This CDR3 contains 14 residues.

This clone was seen a single time. The genes are TRBV28 and TRBJ2-7; 7 bases are a match to TRBD1. The CDR3 spans 15 residues. With V trimmed by 2 bases and J by 4 bases, 8 bases remained unmatched. CDR1 and CDR2 from the germline V gene are MDHEN and SYDVKM. The CDR3 DNA is TGTGCCAGCAGTTTAGCGGCAGGGGGTTCATACGAGCAGTACTTC. This encodes CASSLAAGGSYEQYF.

The chain couples TRBV28 to TRBJ2-7; 9 bases line up with TRBD1. This CDR3 is 15 amino acids long. Germline V CDR1 and CDR2: MDHEN, SYDVKM. The V and J ends lost 11 bases and 5 bases, in that order; junction bases with no gene match: 16. In nucleotides, the CDR3 is TGTGCCTCTGCGCCCTCTAACAGGGGGCGGAACGAGCAGTACTTC. This gives the protein CASAPSNRGRNEQYF.

This clone was counted a few times. The sample holds other DNA sequences that translate to the same CDR3. This chain connects TRBV18 to TRBJ1-4; 9 bases line up with TRBD1. CDR3 length: 14 amino acids. J gave up 5 bases and V 3 bases, and 1 base lay outside the gene matches. Germline lookup yields CDR1 KGHSH and CDR2 LQKENI. The CDR3 DNA follows: TGTGCCAGCTCACCCGGGACAGGGAATGAAAAACTGTTTTTT. As protein: CASSPGTGNEKLFF.

The chain couples TRBV28 to TRBJ2-2, with 9 bases identical to TRBD1. Unmatched junction bases numbered 6, after V lost 5 bases and J lost 2 bases. The CDR3 is 16 residues long. CDR1 is MDHEN and CDR2 is SYDVKM in the germline V gene. CDR3 region: CASSGPGQGNTGELFF. As DNA, the CDR3 is TGTGCCAGCAGTGGGCCGGGACAGGGAAACACCGGGGAGCTGTTTTTT.

The J gene is TRBJ1-2, the V gene TRBV6-6; the D is unclear. V was cut by 6 bases and J by 4 bases, with 6 bases left in between. The CDR3 extends over 11 amino acids. Germline lookup yields CDR1 MNHNY and CDR2 SVGAGI (reference sequence). CDR3 in DNA: TGTGCCAGCAGAGGAGCCTATGGCTACACCTTC. This gives the protein CASRGAYGYTF.